This T cell receptor beta chain was retrieved from a study of blood T cell repertoires in COVID-19. Study background: Sites across the United States, Italy and Spain contributed samples from acute and convalescent COVID-19. In each case, the material was cDNA or gDNA derived from T cells, B-cell-depleted T cells, or PBMCs.

The authors' processing: Amplification of reference gene primers provided the estimated nucleated cell counts. TCRdb keeps only in-frame clones here, not all; method: immunoSEQ multiplex PCR. The DNA was the basis for D and trimming; V, J and clone size are from that table. This sample has some 91,000 clones, with more than 75% found just once. V was clipped by 3 bases and J by 4 bases; unmatched bases: 9. The CDR3 has 16 amino acids. CDR1 and CDR2 from the germline V gene are KGHSH and LQKENI. A few counts support this clone. This receptor was obtained from a man between 65 and 85 years old with acute or convalescent COVID-19. The V and J genes are TRBV18 and TRBJ1-2, with 9 bases identical to TRBD1. Sequenced: peripheral blood. This chain's CDR3 is CASSPPGQGQIYGYTF. CDR3 sequence (DNA): TGTGCCAGCTCACCTCCGGGACAGGGCCAGATCTATGGCTACACCTTC.